This is a list of T cell receptor beta chains from one sample in a study of OX40 agonist ivuxolimab in advanced cancers. The repertoire was sequenced with immunoSEQ multiplex PCR; TCRdb's copy has only in-frame clones and lacks some. The repertoire holds tens of thousands of clones, with about 82% as singletons. Sample: CD4+ or CD8+ T cells sorted from blood, taken in a trial of the OX40 agonist ivuxolimab. The receptor set was obtained from an adult with an advanced solid tumor such as melanoma, head and neck, liver or kidney cancer. The CDR3 runs from the conserved cysteine through the conserved F or W. Fields, in order: CDR3 protein, CDR3 DNA, V gene, D gene, clone size, J gene. The D gene is left open where the match is weak. Clone size is given for some rows only: seen once, a few or many times, or a class if the clone is expanded.

cdr3_aa: CASSARLAYNEQFF; cdr3_nt: TGTGCCAGCAGTGCCAGGTTGGCGTACAATGAGCAGTTCTTC; v_call: TRBV2; d_call: .; clone_size: .; j_call: TRBJ2-1
cdr3_aa: CATSRVGSYNEQFF; cdr3_nt: TGTGCCACCAGCAGAGTCGGCTCCTACAATGAGCAGTTCTTC; v_call: TRBV15; d_call: .; clone_size: .; j_call: TRBJ2-1
cdr3_aa: CASSLESSAADTQYF; cdr3_nt: TGTGCCAGCAGCTTAGAATCGAGCGCGGCAGATACGCAGTATTTT; v_call: TRBV7-9; d_call: .; clone_size: once; j_call: TRBJ2-3
cdr3_aa: CASREGQGDYGYTF; cdr3_nt: TGTGCCAGCAGGGAGGGACAGGGAGACTATGGCTACACCTTC; v_call: TRBV6-5; d_call: TRBD1; clone_size: .; j_call: TRBJ1-2
cdr3_aa: CASSQRPGVVSGGLAKNIQYF; cdr3_nt: TGTGCCAGCAGTCAGAGACCCGGGGTGGTAAGCGGGGGACTAGCCAAAAACATTCAGTACTTC; v_call: TRBV28; d_call: TRBD2; clone_size: .; j_call: TRBJ2-4
cdr3_aa: CASNRPGLAANTGELFF; cdr3_nt: TGTGCCAGCAACCGCCCGGGACTAGCGGCCAACACCGGGGAGCTGTTTTTT; v_call: TRBV5-8; d_call: TRBD2; clone_size: .; j_call: TRBJ2-2
cdr3_aa: CASSRDRGETQYF; cdr3_nt: TGCGCCAGCAGCCGGGACAGGGGAGAGACCCAGTACTTC; v_call: TRBV5-1; d_call: TRBD1; clone_size: .; j_call: TRBJ2-5
cdr3_aa: CSPTRGRETEAFF; cdr3_nt: TGCAGCCCTACTCGGGGAAGAGAAACTGAAGCTTTCTTT; v_call: TRBV29-1; d_call: .; clone_size: .; j_call: TRBJ1-1
cdr3_aa: CAWSLEGAVTGELFF; cdr3_nt: TGTGCCTGGAGTCTCGAGGGGGCGGTCACCGGGGAGCTGTTTTTT; v_call: TRBV30; d_call: TRBD1; clone_size: .; j_call: TRBJ2-2
cdr3_aa: CASSLGRYEQYF; cdr3_nt: TGTGCCAGCAGCTTAGGTCGATACGAGCAGTACTTC; v_call: TRBV7-2; d_call: .; clone_size: .; j_call: TRBJ2-7
cdr3_aa: CASRDGGGNQPQHF; cdr3_nt: TGTGCCAGCAGGGACGGGGGGGGCAATCAGCCCCAGCATTTT; v_call: TRBV2; d_call: .; clone_size: .; j_call: TRBJ1-5
cdr3_aa: CASSPTPSGLAGDTGELFF; cdr3_nt: TGTGCCAGCAGCCCAACCCCCTCGGGACTAGCGGGCGACACCGGGGAGCTGTTTTTT; v_call: TRBV7-6; d_call: TRBD2; clone_size: once; j_call: TRBJ2-2
cdr3_aa: CASSPTQDNEQFF; cdr3_nt: TGTGCCAGCTCACCCACACAGGACAATGAGCAGTTCTTC; v_call: TRBV18; d_call: .; clone_size: .; j_call: TRBJ2-1
cdr3_aa: CASANEQYF; cdr3_nt: TGTGCCAGCGCTAACGAGCAGTACTTC; v_call: TRBV6-7; d_call: .; clone_size: .; j_call: TRBJ2-7
cdr3_aa: CASSLRAQGTTTDTQYF; cdr3_nt: TGTGCCAGCAGCTTGCGGGCACAGGGGACGACCACAGATACGCAGTATTTT; v_call: TRBV5-5; d_call: TRBD1; clone_size: .; j_call: TRBJ2-3
cdr3_aa: CASSLTGTSNQPQHF; cdr3_nt: TGTGCCAGCAGTTTAACAGGGACGAGCAATCAGCCCCAGCATTTT; v_call: TRBV6-5; d_call: .; clone_size: .; j_call: TRBJ1-5
cdr3_aa: CASSLRTGGGEQYF; cdr3_nt: TGTGCCAGCAGCCTTCGGACAGGGGGCGGCGAGCAGTACTTC; v_call: TRBV5-5; d_call: TRBD1; clone_size: .; j_call: TRBJ2-7
cdr3_aa: CASSQAQVGNEQFF; cdr3_nt: TGCGCCAGCAGCCAAGCCCAGGTGGGGAATGAGCAGTTCTTC; v_call: TRBV4-3; d_call: .; clone_size: .; j_call: TRBJ2-1
cdr3_aa: CASSAGTGSPSSYNEQFF; cdr3_nt: TGTGCCAGCTCAGCGGGGACAGGCAGCCCTAGCTCCTACAATGAGCAGTTCTTC; v_call: TRBV18; d_call: TRBD1; clone_size: .; j_call: TRBJ2-1
cdr3_aa: CASSLFGEEQFF; cdr3_nt: TGTGCCAGCAGTTTATTCGGGGAGGAGCAGTTCTTC; v_call: TRBV28; d_call: .; clone_size: .; j_call: TRBJ2-1
cdr3_aa: CASSEGPQGVEYF; cdr3_nt: TGTGCCAGCAGTGAAGGGCCACAGGGGGTGGAGTACTTC; v_call: TRBV6-1; d_call: TRBD1; clone_size: once; j_call: TRBJ2-5
cdr3_aa: CASRGGGEVKTQYF; cdr3_nt: TGTGCCAGCAGGGGTGGCGGAGAGGTTAAGACCCAGTACTTC; v_call: TRBV27; d_call: .; clone_size: .; j_call: TRBJ2-5
cdr3_aa: CASSPLGGPPGEQYF; cdr3_nt: TGTGCCAGCAGTCCATTGGGGGGCCCCCCGGGCGAGCAGTACTTC; v_call: TRBV28; d_call: .; clone_size: few; j_call: TRBJ2-7
cdr3_aa: CASSAGGQGRGYTF; cdr3_nt: TGTGCCAGCAGTGCGGGTGGGCAGGGTCGGGGCTACACCTTC; v_call: TRBV2; d_call: .; clone_size: once; j_call: TRBJ1-2
cdr3_aa: CASGEGGAGADEQYF; cdr3_nt: TGTGCCAGCGGCGAGGGAGGTGCTGGGGCCGACGAGCAGTACTTC; v_call: TRBV6-5; d_call: .; clone_size: .; j_call: TRBJ2-7
cdr3_aa: CAWRRGQNTGELFF; cdr3_nt: TGTGCCTGGAGAAGGGGACAGAACACCGGGGAGCTGTTTTTT; v_call: TRBV30; d_call: .; clone_size: .; j_call: TRBJ2-2
cdr3_aa: CAISDPSGADTQYF; cdr3_nt: TGTGCCATCAGTGATCCGAGCGGGGCAGATACGCAGTATTTT; v_call: TRBV10-3; d_call: TRBD2; clone_size: .; j_call: TRBJ2-3
cdr3_aa: CASSSYAGANYGYTF; cdr3_nt: TGTGCCAGCAGTTCCTATGCGGGGGCTAACTATGGCTACACCTTC; v_call: TRBV6-5; d_call: .; clone_size: .; j_call: TRBJ1-2
cdr3_aa: CASSRDREDIQYF; cdr3_nt: TGTGCCAGCAGTCGGGACAGGGAGGACATTCAGTACTTC; v_call: TRBV6-5; d_call: TRBD1; clone_size: .; j_call: TRBJ2-4
cdr3_aa: CASSLRIGARDTQYF; cdr3_nt: TGTGCCAGCAGCTTGAGAATCGGGGCCAGAGATACGCAGTATTTT; v_call: TRBV5-5; d_call: .; clone_size: .; j_call: TRBJ2-3
cdr3_aa: CASSQVNLREGQGARGYTF; cdr3_nt: TGTGCCAGCAGCCAAGTCAATCTGAGGGAGGGACAGGGGGCGAGAGGCTACACCTTC; v_call: TRBV14; d_call: TRBD1; clone_size: .; j_call: TRBJ1-2
cdr3_aa: CASSPRTGGDAEQFF; cdr3_nt: TGTGCCAGCAGCCCGAGGACAGGGGGCGACGCTGAGCAGTTCTTC; v_call: TRBV28; d_call: TRBD1; clone_size: .; j_call: TRBJ2-1
cdr3_aa: CASSLQGQETQYF; cdr3_nt: TGTGCCAGCAGCTTACAGGGACAAGAGACCCAGTACTTC; v_call: TRBV11-3; d_call: .; clone_size: .; j_call: TRBJ2-5
cdr3_aa: CASSPPDTVYGYTF; cdr3_nt: TGCGCCAGCAGCCCGCCCGACACGGTCTATGGCTACACCTTC; v_call: TRBV5-1; d_call: .; clone_size: .; j_call: TRBJ1-2
cdr3_aa: CASKTRDSLYNEQFF; cdr3_nt: TGTGCCAGTAAAACTCGGGACAGTCTATACAATGAGCAGTTCTTC; v_call: TRBV19; d_call: TRBD1; clone_size: .; j_call: TRBJ2-1
cdr3_aa: CASRKDVNTEAFF; cdr3_nt: TGCGCCAGCAGGAAAGATGTGAACACTGAAGCTTTCTTT; v_call: TRBV5-1; d_call: .; clone_size: .; j_call: TRBJ1-1
cdr3_aa: CASSVEGERDGSYEQYF; cdr3_nt: TGTGCCAGCAGCGTAGAAGGGGAGAGGGATGGTTCCTACGAGCAGTACTTC; v_call: TRBV9; d_call: .; clone_size: once; j_call: TRBJ2-7
cdr3_aa: CASRGAQGSNTEAFF; cdr3_nt: TGTGCCAGCCGGGGAGCCCAGGGTTCAAACACTGAAGCTTTCTTT; v_call: TRBV2; d_call: .; clone_size: .; j_call: TRBJ1-1
cdr3_aa: CASSLVGGSNNGYTF; cdr3_nt: TGTGCCAGCAGCTTAGTGGGGGGGAGTAATAACGGCTACACCTTC; v_call: TRBV7-2; d_call: .; clone_size: .; j_call: TRBJ1-2
cdr3_aa: CASKWLAGGTYEQYF; cdr3_nt: TGTGCCAGCAAATGGCTTGCAGGGGGGACCTACGAGCAGTACTTC; v_call: TRBV27; d_call: .; clone_size: .; j_call: TRBJ2-7
cdr3_aa: CASSHNSGGRSYNEQFF; cdr3_nt: TGCGCCAGCAGCCATAACTCAGGGGGCCGCTCCTACAATGAGCAGTTCTTC; v_call: TRBV4-3; d_call: TRBD1; clone_size: many; j_call: TRBJ2-1
cdr3_aa: CASPSDADSPLHF; cdr3_nt: TGTGCCAGCCCCTCAGATGCGGATTCACCCCTCCACTTT; v_call: TRBV7-9; d_call: .; clone_size: few; j_call: TRBJ1-6
cdr3_aa: CASSSRPGGPNEQFF; cdr3_nt: TGTGCCAGCAGCTCCCGGCCGGGGGGGCCAAATGAGCAGTTCTTC; v_call: TRBV7-3; d_call: TRBD2; clone_size: .; j_call: TRBJ2-1
cdr3_aa: CASSERGGRSGYTF; cdr3_nt: TGCGCCAGCAGTGAGAGAGGGGGTAGGAGTGGCTACACCTTC; v_call: TRBV10-1; d_call: .; clone_size: .; j_call: TRBJ1-2
cdr3_aa: CASSLTKREEQYF; cdr3_nt: TGTGCCAGCAGCTTAACAAAGCGGGAGGAACAGTATTTT; v_call: TRBV7-3; d_call: TRBD2; clone_size: .; j_call: TRBJ2-3
cdr3_aa: CASGIRLSSYNEQFF; cdr3_nt: TGTGCTAGTGGTATCAGATTAAGCTCCTACAATGAGCAGTTCTTC; v_call: TRBV12-5; d_call: .; clone_size: .; j_call: TRBJ2-1
cdr3_aa: CASKMAGGSYNEQFF; cdr3_nt: TGTGCCAGCAAGATGGCGGGGGGGTCCTACAATGAGCAGTTCTTC; v_call: TRBV7-9; d_call: TRBD2; clone_size: .; j_call: TRBJ2-1
cdr3_aa: CASSGNPGLAGGRYEQYF; cdr3_nt: TGTGCCAGCAGTGGGAACCCGGGACTAGCGGGAGGGCGATACGAGCAGTACTTC; v_call: TRBV2; d_call: TRBD2; clone_size: .; j_call: TRBJ2-7
cdr3_aa: CASSVQGAGDEQYF; cdr3_nt: TGTGCCAGCAGTGTCCAGGGGGCGGGGGACGAGCAGTACTTC; v_call: TRBV2; d_call: .; clone_size: .; j_call: TRBJ2-7
cdr3_aa: CASSASLGLSGNTIYF; cdr3_nt: TGTGCCAGCAGTGCGTCCCTAGGGCTCTCCGGAAACACCATATATTTT; v_call: TRBV2; d_call: .; clone_size: .; j_call: TRBJ1-3
cdr3_aa: CASSSRTTGADEQYF; cdr3_nt: TGTGCCAGCAGCTCCCGGACGACAGGGGCTGACGAGCAGTACTTC; v_call: TRBV7-8; d_call: TRBD1; clone_size: .; j_call: TRBJ2-7
cdr3_aa: CASSIPRDSSYEQYF; cdr3_nt: TGTGCCAGCAGTATACCACGGGACAGCTCCTACGAGCAGTACTTC; v_call: TRBV28; d_call: TRBD1; clone_size: .; j_call: TRBJ2-7